Listed below are T cell receptor beta chains from one sample, sequenced in a study of cytomegalovirus exposure and HLA in healthy donors. Sequenced by immunoSEQ multiplex PCR; TCRdb stores in-frame clones only, minus some. Seen here are about 130,000 clones, around 70% observed once, and the top ten hold 7.3%. The sequenced material came from PBMCs. The source is a male donor in good health and CMV-seronegative. CDR3s include the opening cysteine and the closing phenylalanine or tryptophan. The D gene is left open where the match is weak. A row's size may be missing; if present it is once, few, many or a size class.

d_gene	v_gene	j_gene	abundance	CDR3aa	CDR3nt
NA	TRBV5-4	TRBJ1-1	NA	CASSLDAGVGEAFF	TGTGCCAGCAGCTTGGACGCGGGGGTAGGGGAAGCTTTCTTT
NA	TRBV10-3	TRBJ1-6	few	CAISDRSDNSPLHF	TGTGCCATCAGCGACAGGTCCGATAATTCACCCCTCCACTTT
TRBD1	TRBV27	TRBJ2-1	NA	CASSVFGQGREQFF	TGTGCCAGCAGTGTTTTCGGACAGGGACGTGAGCAGTTCTTC
NA	TRBV5-6	TRBJ1-6	NA	CASSLAVRSYNSPLHF	TGTGCCAGCAGCTTGGCAGTTCGCTCCTATAATTCACCCCTCCACTTT
NA	TRBV30	TRBJ2-3	once	CAWTVLLTDTQYF	TGTGCCTGGACAGTTCTGCTCACAGATACGCAGTATTTT
NA	TRBV21-1	TRBJ2-3	NA	CASSKAGARITDTQYF	TGTGCCAGCAGCAAAGCAGGGGCGCGAATCACAGATACGCAGTATTTT
TRBD1	TRBV6-1	TRBJ1-5	NA	CASSEGTGGRQPQHF	TGTGCCAGCAGTGAAGGCACAGGGGGCAGACAGCCCCAGCATTTT
NA	TRBV4-2	TRBJ2-7	NA	CASSQEPPGGAADHYEQYF	TGTGCCAGCAGCCAAGAACCGCCCGGTGGGGCAGCAGATCACTACGAGCAGTACTTC
NA	TRBV18	TRBJ1-4	few	CASSPQGGEKLFF	TGTGCCAGCTCACCACAGGGAGGAGAAAAACTGTTTTTT
TRBD1	TRBV5-4	TRBJ2-2	NA	CASSPRQGATTGELFF	TGTGCCAGCAGCCCACGACAGGGGGCTACAACCGGGGAGCTGTTTTTT
TRBD2	TRBV2	TRBJ2-5	few	CASSEGTSGRAWETQYF	TGTGCCAGCAGTGAAGGGACTAGCGGGAGGGCTTGGGAGACCCAGTACTTC
NA	TRBV27	TRBJ2-7	NA	CASSFSTSVNEQYF	TGTGCCAGCAGTTTCTCAACCTCGGTAAACGAGCAGTACTTC
NA	TRBV6-5	TRBJ2-7	NA	CASTSGGTSYEQYF	TGTGCCAGCACCTCTGGGGGGACCTCCTACGAGCAGTACTTC
NA	TRBV19	TRBJ1-1	NA	CASSLPGGAAFF	TGTGCCAGTAGTCTCCCCGGAGGCGCAGCTTTCTTT
NA	TRBV28	TRBJ1-6	NA	CASSPAEGWNSPLHF	TGTGCCAGCAGTCCAGCGGAGGGGTGGAATTCACCCCTCCACTTT
TRBD1	TRBV29-1	TRBJ1-2	NA	CSVPGTGGYGYTF	TGCAGCGTGCCCGGGACAGGGGGATATGGCTACACCTTC
NA	TRBV13	TRBJ1-1	NA	CASEKINTEAFF	TGTGCCAGCGAGAAAATTAACACTGAAGCTTTCTTT
TRBD2	TRBV7-2	TRBJ2-5	NA	CASSPRPGLAMQETQYF	TGTGCCAGCAGCCCCAGGCCGGGACTAGCGATGCAAGAGACCCAGTACTTC
TRBD1	TRBV6-5	TRBJ2-7	NA	CASSRTGVYEQYF	TGTGCCAGCAGTCGGACAGGGGTCTACGAGCAGTACTTC
NA	TRBV25-1	TRBJ1-1	once	CASSELATGAEAFF	TGTGCCAGCAGTGAATTGGCGACGGGGGCTGAAGCTTTCTTT
TRBD1	TRBV14	TRBJ2-7	NA	CASSRGGSGGYEQYF	TGTGCCAGCAGCCGTGGCGGCTCAGGGGGCTACGAGCAGTACTTC
TRBD2	TRBV9	TRBJ2-1	NA	CASSGSGRSDSEQFF	TGTGCCAGCAGCGGTAGCGGGAGAAGTGATAGTGAGCAGTTCTTC
TRBD2	TRBV7-9	TRBJ2-7	NA	CASSERLAGGSYEQYF	TGTGCCAGCAGCGAACGACTAGCGGGAGGCTCCTACGAGCAGTACTTC
NA	TRBV2	TRBJ2-7	NA	CASRGGSSYEQYF	TGTGCCAGCAGGGGGGGAAGCTCCTACGAGCAGTACTTC
TRBD1	TRBV18	TRBJ1-1	NA	CASSRGQGGNTEAFF	TGTGCCAGCTCACGGGGACAGGGAGGGAACACTGAAGCTTTCTTT
NA	TRBV6-5	TRBJ2-1	NA	CAAARGDEQFF	TGTGCCGCTGCCCGAGGAGATGAGCAGTTCTTC
TRBD1	TRBV28	TRBJ1-4	once	CASSRDRATNEKLFF	TGTGCCAGCAGTCGGGACAGGGCAACTAATGAAAAACTGTTTTTT
TRBD2	TRBV7-9	TRBJ2-1	NA	CASSATSGGYNEQFF	TGTGCCAGCAGCGCAACTAGCGGGGGCTACAATGAGCAGTTCTTC
NA	TRBV6-1	TRBJ1-4	NA	CASSEKTGLNEKLFF	TGTGCCAGCAGTGAAAAGACAGGACTGAATGAAAAACTGTTTTTT
TRBD2	TRBV6-1	TRBJ2-3	NA	CASSDLAGGSDTQYF	TGTGCCAGCAGTGACCTAGCGGGGGGGTCAGATACGCAGTATTTT
TRBD2	TRBV19	TRBJ2-7	NA	CASSTGLAGAYEQYF	TGTGCCAGTAGTACGGGACTAGCGGGAGCCTACGAGCAGTACTTC
NA	TRBV5-1	TRBJ2-3	NA	CASSFGQDTQYF	TGCGCCAGCAGCTTCGGACAGGATACGCAGTATTTT
NA	TRBV5-1	TRBJ1-1	NA	CASSQRPGGRTEAFF	TGCGCCAGCAGCCAAAGGCCGGGGGGCCGGACTGAAGCTTTCTTT
TRBD2	TRBV5-1	TRBJ2-5	NA	CASSRGLAGGFSIGETQYF	TGCGCCAGCAGCCGGGGACTAGCGGGAGGATTCAGTATAGGGGAGACCCAGTACTTC